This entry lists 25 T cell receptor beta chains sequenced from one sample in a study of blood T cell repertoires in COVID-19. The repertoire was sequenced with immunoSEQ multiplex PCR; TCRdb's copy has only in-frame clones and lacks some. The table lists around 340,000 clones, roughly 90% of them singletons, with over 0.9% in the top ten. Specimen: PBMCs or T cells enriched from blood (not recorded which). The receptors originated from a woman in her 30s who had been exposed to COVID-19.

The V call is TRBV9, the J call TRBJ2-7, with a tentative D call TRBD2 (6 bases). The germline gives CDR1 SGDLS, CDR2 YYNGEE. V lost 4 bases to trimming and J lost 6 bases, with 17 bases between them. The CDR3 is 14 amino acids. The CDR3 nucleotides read TGTGCCAGCAGCTTCCGGGGACTTACCGCCGAGCAGTACTTC. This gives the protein CASSFRGLTAEQYF.

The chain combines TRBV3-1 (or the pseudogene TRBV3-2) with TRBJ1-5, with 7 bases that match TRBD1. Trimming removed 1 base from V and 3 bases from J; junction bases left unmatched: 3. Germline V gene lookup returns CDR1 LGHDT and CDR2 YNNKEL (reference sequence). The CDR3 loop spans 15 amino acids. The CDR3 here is CASSQGGQANQPQHF. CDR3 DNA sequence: TGTGCCAGCAGCCAAGGAGGACAGGCCAATCAGCCCCAGCATTTT.

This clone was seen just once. CDR3 sequence (DNA): TGTGCCAGCAGCCCTTGGGGGCAGGGCAAGTCTGAAGCTTTCTTT. Translating it yields CASSPWGQGKSEAFF. This chain links TRBV3-1 (or the pseudogene TRBV3-2) with TRBJ1-1; TRBD1 is a possible D gene (6 bases). V lost 4 bases and J lost 6, with 18 bases in between. Germline assignment: CDR1 LGHDT and CDR2 YNNKEL (reference sequence). The CDR3 spans 15 residues.

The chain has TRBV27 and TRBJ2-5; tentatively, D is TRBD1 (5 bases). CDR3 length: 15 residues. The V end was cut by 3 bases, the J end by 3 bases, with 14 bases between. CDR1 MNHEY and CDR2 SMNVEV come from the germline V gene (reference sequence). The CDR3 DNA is TGTGCCAGCAGTTTCAGGGTGCACCCTGAAGAGACCCAGTACTTC. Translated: CASSFRVHPEETQYF.

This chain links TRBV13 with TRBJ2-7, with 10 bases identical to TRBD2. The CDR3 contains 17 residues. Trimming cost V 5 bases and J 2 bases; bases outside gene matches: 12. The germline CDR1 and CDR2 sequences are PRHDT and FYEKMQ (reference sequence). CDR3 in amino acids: CASSPSLAGVAPYEQYF. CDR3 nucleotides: TGTGCCAGCAGCCCCTCCCTAGCGGGAGTTGCGCCCTACGAGCAGTACTTC. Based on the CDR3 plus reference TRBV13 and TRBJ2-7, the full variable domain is AAGVIQSPRHLIKEKRETATLKCYPIPRHDTVYWYQQGPGQDPQFLISFYEKMQSDKGSIPDRFSAQQFSDYHSELNMSSLELGDSALYFCASSPSLAGVAPYEQYFGPGTRLTVT.

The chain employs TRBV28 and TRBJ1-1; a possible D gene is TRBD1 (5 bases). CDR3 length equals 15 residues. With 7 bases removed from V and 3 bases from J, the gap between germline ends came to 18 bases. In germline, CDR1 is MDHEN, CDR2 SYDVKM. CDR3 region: CASNPLGVRDTEAFF. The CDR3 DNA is TGTGCCAGCAACCCATTAGGGGTAAGGGACACTGAAGCTTTCTTT.

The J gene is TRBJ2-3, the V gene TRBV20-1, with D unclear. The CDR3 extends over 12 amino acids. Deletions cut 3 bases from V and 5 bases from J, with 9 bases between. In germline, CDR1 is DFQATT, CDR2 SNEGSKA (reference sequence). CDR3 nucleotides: TGCAGTGCTAGTTCTCCGGGAGATACGCAGTATTTT. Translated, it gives CSASSPGDTQYF.

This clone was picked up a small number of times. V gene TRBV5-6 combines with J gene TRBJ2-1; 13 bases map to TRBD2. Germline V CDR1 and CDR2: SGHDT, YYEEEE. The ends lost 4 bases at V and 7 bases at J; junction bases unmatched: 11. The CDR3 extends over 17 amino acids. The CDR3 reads CASSATSGRALGNEQFF. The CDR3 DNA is TGTGCCAGCAGCGCTACTAGCGGGAGGGCCCTTGGGAATGAGCAGTTCTTC.

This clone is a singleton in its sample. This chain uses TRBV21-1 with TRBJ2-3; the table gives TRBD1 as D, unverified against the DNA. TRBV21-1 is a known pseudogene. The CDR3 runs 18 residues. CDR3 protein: CASSKNPPLGRATDTQYF. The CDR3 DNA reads TGTGCCAGCAGCAAAAATCCCCCCTTAGGCAGGGCGACAGATACGCAGTATTTT.

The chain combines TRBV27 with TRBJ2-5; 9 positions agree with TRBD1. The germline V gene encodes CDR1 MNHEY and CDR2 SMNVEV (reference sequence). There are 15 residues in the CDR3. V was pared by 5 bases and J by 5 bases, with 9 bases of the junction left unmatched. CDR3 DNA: TGTGCCAGCAGTCCGTACAGGGGGCGCCGGGAGACCCAGTACTTC. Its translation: CASSPYRGRRETQYF.

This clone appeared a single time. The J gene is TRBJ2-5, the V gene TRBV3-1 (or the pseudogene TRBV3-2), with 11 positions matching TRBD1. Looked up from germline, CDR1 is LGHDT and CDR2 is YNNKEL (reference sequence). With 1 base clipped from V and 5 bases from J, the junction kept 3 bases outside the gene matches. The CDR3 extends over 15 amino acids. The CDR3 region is CASSQGTGGLETQYF. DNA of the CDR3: TGTGCCAGCAGCCAAGGGACAGGGGGCTTGGAGACCCAGTACTTC.

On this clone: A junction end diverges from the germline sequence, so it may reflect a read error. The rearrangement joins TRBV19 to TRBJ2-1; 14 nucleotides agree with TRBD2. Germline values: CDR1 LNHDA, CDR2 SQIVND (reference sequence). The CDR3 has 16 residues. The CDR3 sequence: CASSMEPTSGRAWEIF. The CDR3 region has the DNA TGTGCCAGTAGTATGGAACCGACTAGCGGGAGGGCCTGGGAGATCTTC. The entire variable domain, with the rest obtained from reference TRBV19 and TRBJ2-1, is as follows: DGGITQSPKYLFRKEGQNVTLSCEQNLNHDAMYWYRQDPGQGLRLIYYSQIVNDFQKGDIAEGYSVSREKKESFPLTVTSAQKNPTAFYLCASSMEPTSGRAWEIFGPGTRLTVL.

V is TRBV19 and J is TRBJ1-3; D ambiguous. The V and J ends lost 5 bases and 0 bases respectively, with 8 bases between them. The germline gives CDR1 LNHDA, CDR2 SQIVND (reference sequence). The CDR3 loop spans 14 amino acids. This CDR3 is CASSSRNSGNTIYF. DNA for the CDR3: TGTGCCAGTAGTTCCCGTAACTCTGGAAACACCATATATTTT.

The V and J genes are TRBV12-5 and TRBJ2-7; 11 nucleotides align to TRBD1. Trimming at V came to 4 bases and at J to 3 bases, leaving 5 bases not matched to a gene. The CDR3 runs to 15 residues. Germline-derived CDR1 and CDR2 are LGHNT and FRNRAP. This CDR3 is CASGYGTGGIYEQYF. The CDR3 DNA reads TGTGCTAGTGGTTACGGGACAGGGGGTATCTACGAGCAGTACTTC.

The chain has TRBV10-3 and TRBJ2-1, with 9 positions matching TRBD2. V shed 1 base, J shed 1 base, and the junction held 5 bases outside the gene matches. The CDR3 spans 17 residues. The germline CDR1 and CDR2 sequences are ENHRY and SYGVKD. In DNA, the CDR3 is TGTGCCATCAGTGAGTTGTTAGCGGGAGATTCCTACAATGAGCAGTTCTTC. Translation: CAISELLAGDSYNEQFF.

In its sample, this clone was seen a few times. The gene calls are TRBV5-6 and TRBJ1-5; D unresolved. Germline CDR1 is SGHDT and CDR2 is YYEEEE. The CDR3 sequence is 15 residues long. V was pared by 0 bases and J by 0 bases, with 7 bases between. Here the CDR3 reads CASSLGGYSNQPQHF. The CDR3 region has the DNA TGTGCCAGCAGCTTGGGAGGTTATAGCAATCAGCCCCAGCATTTT.

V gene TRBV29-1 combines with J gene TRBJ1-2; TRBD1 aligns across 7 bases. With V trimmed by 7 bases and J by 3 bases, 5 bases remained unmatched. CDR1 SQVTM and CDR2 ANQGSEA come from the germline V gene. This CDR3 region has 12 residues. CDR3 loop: CSGVRGDYGYTF. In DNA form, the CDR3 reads TGCAGCGGCGTCAGGGGGGACTATGGCTACACCTTC.

CDR3 sequence: CASSLTTNTEAFF. Written as DNA, the CDR3 is TGTGCCAGCAGCTTAACAACGAACACTGAAGCTTTCTTT. The V gene is TRBV7-9, the J gene TRBJ1-1; D is unresolved. V lost 2 bases and J 1 base, leaving 5 bases between the germline ends. Germline CDR1 and CDR2: SEHNR and FQNEAQ (reference sequence). The CDR3 length is 13 residues.

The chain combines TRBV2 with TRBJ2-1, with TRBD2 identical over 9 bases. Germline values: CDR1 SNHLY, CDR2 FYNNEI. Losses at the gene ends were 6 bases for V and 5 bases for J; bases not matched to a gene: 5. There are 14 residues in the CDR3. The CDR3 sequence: CASSAGLANNEQFF. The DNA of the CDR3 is TGTGCCAGCAGCGCGGGACTAGCCAACAATGAGCAGTTCTTC.

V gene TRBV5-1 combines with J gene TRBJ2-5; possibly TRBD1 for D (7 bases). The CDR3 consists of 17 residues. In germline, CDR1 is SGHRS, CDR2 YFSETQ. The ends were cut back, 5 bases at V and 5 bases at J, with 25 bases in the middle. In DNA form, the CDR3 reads TGCGCCAGCAGATACGGCGTCTGGCAGGGGGGTGGTGAGACCCAGTACTTC. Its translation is CASRYGVWQGGGETQYF.

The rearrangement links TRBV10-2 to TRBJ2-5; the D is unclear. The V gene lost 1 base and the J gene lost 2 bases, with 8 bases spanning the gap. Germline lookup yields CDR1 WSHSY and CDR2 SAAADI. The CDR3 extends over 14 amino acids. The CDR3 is CASSEYSRQETQYF. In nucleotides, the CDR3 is TGCGCCAGCAGTGAGTACAGCAGACAAGAGACCCAGTACTTC.

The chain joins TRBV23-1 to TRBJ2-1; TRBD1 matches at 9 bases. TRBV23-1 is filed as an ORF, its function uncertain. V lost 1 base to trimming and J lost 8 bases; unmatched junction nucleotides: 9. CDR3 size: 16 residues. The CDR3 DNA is TGCGCCAGCAGTCAATGCCGTGACAGGGGGGGCTATGAGCAGTTCTTC. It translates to CASSQCRDRGGYEQFF.

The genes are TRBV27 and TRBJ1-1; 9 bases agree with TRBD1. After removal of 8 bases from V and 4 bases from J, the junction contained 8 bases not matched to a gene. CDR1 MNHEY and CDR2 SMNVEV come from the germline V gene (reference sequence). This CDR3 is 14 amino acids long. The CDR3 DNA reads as TGTGCCAGCCACTCTTTGACAGGGGGCACTGAAGCTTTCTTT. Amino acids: CASHSLTGGTEAFF.

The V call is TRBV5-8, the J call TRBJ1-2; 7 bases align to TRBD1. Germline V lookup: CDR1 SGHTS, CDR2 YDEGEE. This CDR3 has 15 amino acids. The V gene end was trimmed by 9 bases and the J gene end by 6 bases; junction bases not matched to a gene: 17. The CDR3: CATPRLQDRDHGYTF. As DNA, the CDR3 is TGTGCCACCCCCCGGTTACAAGACAGGGACCATGGCTACACCTTC.

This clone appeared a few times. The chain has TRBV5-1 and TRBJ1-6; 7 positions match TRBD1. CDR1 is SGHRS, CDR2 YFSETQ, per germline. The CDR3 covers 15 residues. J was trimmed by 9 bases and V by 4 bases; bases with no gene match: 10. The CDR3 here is CASSTDRVETSPLHF. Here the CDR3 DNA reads TGCGCCAGCAGCACCGACAGGGTTGAGACTTCACCCCTCCACTTT. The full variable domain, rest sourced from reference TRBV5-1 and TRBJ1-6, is KAGVTQTPRYLIKTRGQQVTLSCSPISGHRSVSWYQQTPGQGLQFLFEYFSETQRNKGNFPGRFSGRQFSNSRSEMNVSTLELGDSALYLCASSTDRVETSPLHFGNGTRLTVT.